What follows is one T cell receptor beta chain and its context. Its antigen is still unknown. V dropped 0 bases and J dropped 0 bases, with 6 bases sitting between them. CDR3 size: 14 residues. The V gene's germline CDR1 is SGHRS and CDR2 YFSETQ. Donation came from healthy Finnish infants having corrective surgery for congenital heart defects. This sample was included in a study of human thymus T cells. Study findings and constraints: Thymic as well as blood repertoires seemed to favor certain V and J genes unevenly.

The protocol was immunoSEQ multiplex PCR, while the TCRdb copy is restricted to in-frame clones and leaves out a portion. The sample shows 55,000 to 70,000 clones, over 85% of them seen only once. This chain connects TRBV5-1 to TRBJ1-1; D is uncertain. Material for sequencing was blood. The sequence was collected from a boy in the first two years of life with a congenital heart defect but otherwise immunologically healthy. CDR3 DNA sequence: TGCGCCAGCAGCTTGGTCAGCCTGAACACTGAAGCTTTCTTT. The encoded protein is CASSLVSLNTEAFF.